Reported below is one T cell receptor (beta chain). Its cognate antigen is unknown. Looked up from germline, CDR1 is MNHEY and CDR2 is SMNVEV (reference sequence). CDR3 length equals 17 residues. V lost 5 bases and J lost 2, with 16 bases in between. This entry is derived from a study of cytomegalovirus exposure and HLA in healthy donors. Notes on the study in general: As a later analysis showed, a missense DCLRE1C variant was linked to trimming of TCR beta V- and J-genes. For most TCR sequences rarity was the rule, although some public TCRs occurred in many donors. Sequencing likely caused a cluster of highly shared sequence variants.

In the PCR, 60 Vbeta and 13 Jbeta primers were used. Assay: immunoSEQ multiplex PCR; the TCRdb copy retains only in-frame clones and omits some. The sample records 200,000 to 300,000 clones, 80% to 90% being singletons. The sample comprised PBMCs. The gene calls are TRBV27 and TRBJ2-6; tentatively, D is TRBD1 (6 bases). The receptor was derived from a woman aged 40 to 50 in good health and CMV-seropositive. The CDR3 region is CASSTRTALTGANVLTF. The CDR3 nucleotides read TGTGCCAGCAGTACTAGGACAGCCCTGACTGGGGCCAACGTCCTGACTTTC.